These 5 T cell receptor beta chains share one sample of origin, sequenced in a study of cytomegalovirus exposure and HLA in healthy donors. Sequenced by immunoSEQ multiplex PCR; TCRdb stores in-frame clones only, minus some. The sample includes fewer than 200,000 clones, 80% to 85% seen only once; the top ten take 2.5% to 3%. Sequenced material: PBMCs. These receptors were taken from a woman in her late teens or twenties in good health and CMV-seropositive.

The chain couples TRBV28 to TRBJ1-1; a weak D match, TRBD1 (5 bases). Germline V lookup: CDR1 MDHEN, CDR2 SYDVKM. Trimming shortened V by 6 bases and J by 1 base, and 15 bases separated the two germline ends. The CDR3 runs 15 residues. CDR3 protein: CASSPWGGPNTEAFF. The CDR3 nucleotides read TGTGCCAGCAGCCCTTGGGGGGGACCGAACACTGAAGCTTTCTTT.

CDR3 nucleotide sequence: TGTGCCAGTAGTGGGAAGACAGTTTATAATTCACCCCTCCACTTT. Amino acids: CASSGKTVYNSPLHF. V and J are TRBV19 and TRBJ1-6, with D perhaps TRBD1 (5 bases). Germline assignment: CDR1 LNHDA and CDR2 SQIVND (reference sequence). The CDR3 covers 15 residues. Deletions cut 5 bases from V and 4 bases from J, with 12 bases between.

This CDR3 is CASSQVGHYGYTF. The CDR3 DNA reads TGTGCCAGCAGCCAAGTGGGGCACTATGGCTACACCTTC. The V and J genes are TRBV14 and TRBJ1-2; a weak D match, TRBD1 (5 bases). Germline CDR1 reads SGHDN; CDR2 reads FVKESK. V was shortened by 1 base and J by 3 bases, with 6 bases between the two germline ends. The CDR3 length is 13 residues.

The chain couples TRBV29-1 to TRBJ1-1, with D hard to call. Germline V gives CDR1 SQVTM, CDR2 ANQGSEA. The CDR3 sequence is 12 residues long. The ends were cut back, 4 bases at V and 4 bases at J, with 10 bases in the middle. In DNA, the CDR3 is TGCAGCGTTGCACAGACCCTCACTGAAGCTTTCTTT. Translated: CSVAQTLTEAFF. The variable domain in full, completed from reference TRBV29-1 and TRBJ1-1, reads SAVISQKPSRDICQRGTSLTIQCQVDSQVTMMFWYRQQPGQSLTLIATANQGSEATYESGFVIDKFPISRPNLTFSTLTVSNMSPEDSSIYLCSVAQTLTEAFFGQGTRLTVV.

The chain has TRBV2 and TRBJ1-1, with TRBD1 matching over 9 bases. CDR3 length equals 15 residues. From germline, CDR1 is SNHLY and CDR2 FYNNEI. V was pared by 2 bases and J by 5 bases, with 6 bases of the junction left unmatched. CDR3 amino acids: CASSELQGAGTEAFF. CDR3 DNA: TGTGCCAGCAGTGAACTACAGGGGGCTGGGACTGAAGCTTTCTTT.